This T cell receptor beta chain was sequenced in a study of blood T cell repertoires in COVID-19. In the study's own analysis: It was from reference gene primer amplification that nucleated cell counts were estimated. TCRdb's copy holds only in-frame clones and misses some; the assay was immunoSEQ multiplex PCR. For V, J and clone size, that table is used; D and trimming come from the DNA. The top ten hold 5% of the sample, which has 250,000 to 300,000 clones, about four fifths seen once. Exposed participants came across a COVID-19 case within 2 weeks before study entry. Deletions cut 4 bases from V and 11 bases from J, with 17 bases between. Looked up from germline, CDR1 is MRHNA and CDR2 is SNTAGT. The CDR3 has 13 residues.

This chain uses TRBV6-4 with TRBJ1-1, with D possibly being TRBD1 (5 bases). This TCR was sampled from a man aged 35-49 years who had been exposed to COVID-19. Sequenced material: PBMCs or T cells enriched from blood (not recorded which). CDR3 sequence reads: CASSGVAKGRAFF. The CDR3 nucleotides are TGTGCCAGCAGTGGGGTAGCTAAGGGGCGGGCTTTCTTT.